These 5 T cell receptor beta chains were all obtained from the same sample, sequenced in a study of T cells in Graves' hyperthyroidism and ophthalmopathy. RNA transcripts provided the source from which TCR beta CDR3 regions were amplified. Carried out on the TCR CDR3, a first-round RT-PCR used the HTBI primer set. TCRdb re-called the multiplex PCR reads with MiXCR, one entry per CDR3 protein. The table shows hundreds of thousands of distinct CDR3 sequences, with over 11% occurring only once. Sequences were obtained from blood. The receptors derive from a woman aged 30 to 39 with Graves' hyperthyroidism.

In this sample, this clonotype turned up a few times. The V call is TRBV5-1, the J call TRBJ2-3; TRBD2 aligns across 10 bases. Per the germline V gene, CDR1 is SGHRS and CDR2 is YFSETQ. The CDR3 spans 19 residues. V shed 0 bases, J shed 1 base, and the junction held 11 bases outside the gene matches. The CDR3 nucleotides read TGCGCCAGCAGCTTGGGGAGCGGGAGGGCTCTTGGAGGCACAGATACGCAGTATTTT. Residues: CASSLGSGRALGGTDTQYF.

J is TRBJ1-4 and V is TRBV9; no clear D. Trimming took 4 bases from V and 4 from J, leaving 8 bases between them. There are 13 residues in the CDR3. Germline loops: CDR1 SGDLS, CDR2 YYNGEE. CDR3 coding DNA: TGTGCCAGCAGCACGGTCAGTAATGAAAAACTGTTTTTT. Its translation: CASSTVSNEKLFF.

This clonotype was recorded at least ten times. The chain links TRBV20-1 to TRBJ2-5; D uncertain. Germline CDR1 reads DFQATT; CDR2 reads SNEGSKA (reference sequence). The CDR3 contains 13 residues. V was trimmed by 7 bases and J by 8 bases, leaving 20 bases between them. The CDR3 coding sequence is TGCAGTGAAGTCTCCGCACACAAGAACACCCAGTACTTC. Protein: CSEVSAHKNTQYF.

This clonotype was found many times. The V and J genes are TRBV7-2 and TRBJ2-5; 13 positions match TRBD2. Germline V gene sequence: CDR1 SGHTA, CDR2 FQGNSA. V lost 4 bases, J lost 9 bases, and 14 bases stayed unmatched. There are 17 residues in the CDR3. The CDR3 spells CASSSGTSGIETRAQYF. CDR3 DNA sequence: TGTGCCAGCAGCTCCGGGACTAGCGGGATCGAGACCCGGGCCCAGTACTTC.

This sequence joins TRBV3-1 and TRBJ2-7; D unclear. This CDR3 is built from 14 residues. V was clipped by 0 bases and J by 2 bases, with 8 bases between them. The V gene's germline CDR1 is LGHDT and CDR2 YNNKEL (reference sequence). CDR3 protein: CASSQDPSTYEQYF. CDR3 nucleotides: TGTGCCAGCAGCCAAGATCCGAGCACCTACGAGCAGTACTTC.